This record covers a single T cell receptor (beta chain). Its antigen remains unidentified. This sample is drawn from a study of OX40 agonist ivuxolimab in advanced cancers. About the study: All patients had ivuxolimab intravenously every 2 weeks at 0.01 to 10 mg/kg. Study results and caveats: Relative to CD4+, CD8+ T cells held more expanded clones on average. There were also nonresponders showing low normalized T-cell clonal expansion.

The V gene lost 0 bases and the J gene lost 0 bases, with 8 bases spanning the gap. Germline V lookup: CDR1 LGHNA, CDR2 YSLEER. CDR3 size: 15 residues. The table came from immunoSEQ multiplex PCR; TCRdb's copy has only in-frame clones and leaves some out. The table has approximately 82,000 clones, over 85% seen once; the top ten hold roughly 22%. The receptor was isolated from an adult with an advanced solid tumor such as melanoma, head and neck, liver or kidney cancer. The sample here was CD4+ or CD8+ T cells sorted from blood, taken in a trial of the OX40 agonist ivuxolimab. The genes are TRBV4-3 and TRBJ1-1, with D perhaps TRBD1 (6 bases). The CDR3 DNA follows: TGCGCCAGCAGCCAAGACAGGGGAATGAACACTGAAGCTTTCTTT. This encodes CASSQDRGMNTEAFF.